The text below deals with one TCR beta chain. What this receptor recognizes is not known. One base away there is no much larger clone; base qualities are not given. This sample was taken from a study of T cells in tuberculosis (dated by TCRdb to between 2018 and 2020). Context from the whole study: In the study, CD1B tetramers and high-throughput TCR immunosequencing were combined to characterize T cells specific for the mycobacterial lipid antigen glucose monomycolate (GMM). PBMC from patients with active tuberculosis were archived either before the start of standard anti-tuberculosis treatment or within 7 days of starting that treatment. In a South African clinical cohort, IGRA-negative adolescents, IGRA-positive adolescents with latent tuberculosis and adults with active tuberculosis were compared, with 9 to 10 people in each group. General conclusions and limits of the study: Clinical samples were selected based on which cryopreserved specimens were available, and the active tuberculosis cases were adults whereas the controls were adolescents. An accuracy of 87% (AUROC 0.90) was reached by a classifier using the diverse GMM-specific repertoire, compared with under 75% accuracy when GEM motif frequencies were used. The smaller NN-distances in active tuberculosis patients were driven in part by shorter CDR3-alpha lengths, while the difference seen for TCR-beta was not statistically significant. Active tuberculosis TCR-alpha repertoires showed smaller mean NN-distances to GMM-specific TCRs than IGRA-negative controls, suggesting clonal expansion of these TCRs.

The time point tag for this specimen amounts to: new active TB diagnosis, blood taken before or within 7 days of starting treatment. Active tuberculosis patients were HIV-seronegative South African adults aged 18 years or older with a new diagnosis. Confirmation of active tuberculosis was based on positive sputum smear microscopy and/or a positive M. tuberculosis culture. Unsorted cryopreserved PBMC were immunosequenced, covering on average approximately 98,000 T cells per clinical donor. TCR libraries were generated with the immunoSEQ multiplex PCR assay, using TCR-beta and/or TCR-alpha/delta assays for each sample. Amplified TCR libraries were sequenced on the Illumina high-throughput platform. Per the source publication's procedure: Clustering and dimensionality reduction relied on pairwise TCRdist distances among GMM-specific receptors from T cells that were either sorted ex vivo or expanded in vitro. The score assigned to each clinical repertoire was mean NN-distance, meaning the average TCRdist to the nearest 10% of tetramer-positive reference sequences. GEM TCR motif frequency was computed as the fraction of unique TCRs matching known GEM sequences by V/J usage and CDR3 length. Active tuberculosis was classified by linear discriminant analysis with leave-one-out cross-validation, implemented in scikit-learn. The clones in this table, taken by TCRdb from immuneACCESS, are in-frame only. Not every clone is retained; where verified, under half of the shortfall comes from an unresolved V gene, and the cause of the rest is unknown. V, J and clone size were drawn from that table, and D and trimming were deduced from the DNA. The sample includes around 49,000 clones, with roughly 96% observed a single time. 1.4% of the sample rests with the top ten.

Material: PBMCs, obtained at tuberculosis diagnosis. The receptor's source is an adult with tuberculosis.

DNA sequence: TGTGCCAGCAGTTTAAAGTGGGCTTCCACAGATACGCAGTATTTT. This codes for CASSLKWASTDTQYF. The chain uses TRBV27 and TRBJ2-3, with no reliable assignment of the D segment. Including the terminal cysteine and phenylalanine, the CDR3 comprises 15 residues. Just CDR3 DNA is preserved here, 45 bases in frame from base 1. V was cut back by 2 bases and J by 2 bases, leaving a gap of 11 bases between them. The germline V gene (reference sequence) supplies CDR1 MNHEY and CDR2 SMNVEV.